This T cell receptor beta chain was identified during a study of T cell responses to AZD1222 COVID-19 vaccine. Germline CDR1 MNHNS, CDR2 SASEGT. This CDR3 is 12 amino acids long. V lost 7 bases and J 3 bases, leaving 10 bases between the germline ends. The method was immunoSEQ multiplex PCR; TCRdb's version includes in-frame clones alone and lacks a portion of them. The sample holds 140,000 to 150,000 clones, 91% seen once. Sample: peripheral blood, taken 28 days after the second AZD1222 dose. The V call is TRBV6-1, the J call TRBJ2-7; D gene uncertain. The source of this sequence is an adult who received the AZD1222 COVID-19 vaccine. CDR3 sequence (DNA): TGTGCCAGCACCGACAAGCTCTACGAGCAGTACTTC. It yields the protein CASTDKLYEQYF.